The present entry profiles one T cell receptor beta chain with its context. The data originate from a study of blood T cell repertoires in COVID-19. The CDR3 covers 16 residues. Germline V gene sequence: CDR1 SGHTA, CDR2 FQGNSA. Trimming removed 5 bases from V and 3 bases from J; junction bases left unmatched: 8. Libraries were prepared by immunoSEQ multiplex PCR; TCRdb keeps only in-frame clonotypes and omits some of them. The sample shows approximately 200,000 clones, 80% to 90% of them seen only once. The source material was PBMCs or T cells enriched from blood (not recorded which). This receptor was obtained from a man between 25 and 39 years old who had recovered from COVID-19. The chain employs TRBV7-2 and TRBJ1-5, with TRBD1 identical over 9 bases. The CDR3 DNA reads as TGTGCCAGCAGCCTTAGGGGACAGGGCAACAATCAGCCCCAGCATTTT. It is translated as CASSLRGQGNNQPQHF.